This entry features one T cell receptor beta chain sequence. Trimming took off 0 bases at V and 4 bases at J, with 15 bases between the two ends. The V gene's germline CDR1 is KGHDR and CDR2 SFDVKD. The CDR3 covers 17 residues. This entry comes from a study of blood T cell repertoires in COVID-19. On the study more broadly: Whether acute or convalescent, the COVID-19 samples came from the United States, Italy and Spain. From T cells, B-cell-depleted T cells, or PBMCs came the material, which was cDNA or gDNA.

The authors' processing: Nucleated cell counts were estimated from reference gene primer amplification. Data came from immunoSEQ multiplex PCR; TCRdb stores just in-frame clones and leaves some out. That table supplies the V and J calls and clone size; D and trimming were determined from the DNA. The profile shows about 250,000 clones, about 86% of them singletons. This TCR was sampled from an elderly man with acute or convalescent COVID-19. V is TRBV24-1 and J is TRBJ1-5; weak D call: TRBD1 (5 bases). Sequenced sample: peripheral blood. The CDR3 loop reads CATSDLRGRESNQPQHF. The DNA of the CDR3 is TGTGCCACCAGTGATTTGAGGGGCAGGGAATCGAATCAGCCCCAGCATTTT.